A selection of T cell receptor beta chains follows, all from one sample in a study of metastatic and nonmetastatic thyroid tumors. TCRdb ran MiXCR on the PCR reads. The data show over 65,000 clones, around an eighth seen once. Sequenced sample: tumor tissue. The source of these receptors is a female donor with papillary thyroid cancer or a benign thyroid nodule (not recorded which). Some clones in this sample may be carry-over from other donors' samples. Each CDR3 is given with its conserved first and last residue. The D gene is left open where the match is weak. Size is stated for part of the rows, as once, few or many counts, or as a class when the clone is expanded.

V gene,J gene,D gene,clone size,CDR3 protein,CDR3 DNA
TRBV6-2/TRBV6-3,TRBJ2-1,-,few,CAIRLRGGLRNEQFF,TGTGCCATCCGCCTTCGTGGGGGATTGAGAAATGAGCAGTTCTTC
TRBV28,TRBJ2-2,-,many,CASSLLGAANTGELFF,TGTGCCAGCAGTTTATTAGGGGCAGCGAACACCGGGGAGCTGTTTTTT
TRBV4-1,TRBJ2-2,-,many,CASSQDRRPLFF,TGCGCCAGCAGCCAAGATAGACGCCCGCTGTTTTTT
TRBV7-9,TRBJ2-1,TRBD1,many,CASSGTGDNEQFF,TGTGCCAGCAGCGGGACAGGGGACAATGAGCAGTTCTTC
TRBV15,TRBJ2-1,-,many,CATSRDWALRVAESNNEQFF,TGTGCCACCAGCAGAGATTGGGCCCTCCGGGTAGCGGAATCAAACAATGAGCAGTTCTTC
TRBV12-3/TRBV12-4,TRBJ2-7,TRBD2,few,CASSFGGGAPYEQYF,TGTGCCAGCAGTTTCGGGGGGGGGGCCCCCTACGAGCAGTACTTC
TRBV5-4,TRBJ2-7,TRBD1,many,CASSLAAGGSGEQYF,TGTGCCAGCAGCTTGGCGGCAGGGGGATCAGGCGAGCAGTACTTC
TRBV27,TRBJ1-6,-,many,CASSLDFAGDSPLHF,TGTGCCAGCAGTTTAGATTTCGCCGGGGATTCACCCCTCCACTTT
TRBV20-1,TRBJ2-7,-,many,CSARTGDEQYF,TGCAGTGCTAGAACGGGGGACGAGCAGTACTTC
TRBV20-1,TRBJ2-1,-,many,CSARDAREGSLNNEQFF,TGCAGTGCTAGAGATGCCCGGGAAGGGAGTCTCAACAATGAGCAGTTCTTC
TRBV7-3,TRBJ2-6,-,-,CASSLMSPGANVLTF,TGTGCCAGCAGCTTAATGTCCCCTGGGGCCAACGTCCTGACTTTC
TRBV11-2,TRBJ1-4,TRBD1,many,CASSLDSGQGNEKLFF,TGTGCCAGCAGCTTAGACTCCGGACAGGGAAATGAAAAACTGTTTTTT
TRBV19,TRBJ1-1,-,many,CASSILTHRGLNTEAFF,TGTGCCAGTAGTATTCTTACTCACCGAGGTTTGAACACTGAAGCTTTCTTT
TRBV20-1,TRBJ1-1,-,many,CSARDQGDTEAFF,TGCAGTGCTAGAGATCAGGGTGACACTGAAGCTTTCTTT
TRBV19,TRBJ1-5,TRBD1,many,CASMPDRVSQPQHF,TGTGCCAGTATGCCGGACAGGGTTAGTCAGCCCCAGCATTTT
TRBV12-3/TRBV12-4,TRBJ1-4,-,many,CASSFSGREKLFF,TGTGCCAGCAGTTTCTCAGGCCGTGAAAAACTGTTTTTT
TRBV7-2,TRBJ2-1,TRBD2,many,CASSFLAGGGEQFF,TGTGCCAGCAGCTTCCTAGCGGGAGGGGGAGAGCAGTTCTTC
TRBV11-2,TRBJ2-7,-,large,CASSLIYEQYF,TGTGCCAGCAGCTTAATCTACGAGCAGTACTTC
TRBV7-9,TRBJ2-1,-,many,CASSFRAVLYNEQFF,TGTGCCAGCAGCTTCCGGGCCGTTTTGTACAATGAGCAGTTCTTC
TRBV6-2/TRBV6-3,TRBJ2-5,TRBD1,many,CASSLFRLTGGFGETQYF,TGTGCCAGCAGTTTATTCCGCCTGACAGGGGGATTCGGAGAGACCCAGTACTTC
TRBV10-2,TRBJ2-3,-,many,CASSESSVDTQYF,TGCGCCAGCAGTGAGTCGAGCGTTGATACGCAGTATTTT
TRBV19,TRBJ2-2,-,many,CASSIGGWANTGELFF,TGTGCCAGTAGTATAGGTGGGTGGGCGAACACCGGGGAGCTGTTTTTT
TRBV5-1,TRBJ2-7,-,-,CSSRSYLSDYEQYF,TGCTCCAGCAGATCCTACCTATCGGACTACGAGCAGTACTTC
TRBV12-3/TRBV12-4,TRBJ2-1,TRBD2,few,CAITIRTSGRSPQDEQFF,TGTGCCATAACTATAAGGACTAGCGGGAGGTCCCCACAAGATGAGCAGTTCTTC
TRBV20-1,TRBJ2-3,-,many,CSSTGFSTDTQYF,TGCAGTAGCACAGGGTTTAGCACAGATACGCAGTATTTT
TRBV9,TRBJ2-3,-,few,CASSVSITEAGTSTDTQYF,TGTGCCAGCAGCGTATCCATAACAGAAGCGGGCACTAGCACAGATACGCAGTATTTT
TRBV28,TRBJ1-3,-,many,CASSLPPFSGNTIYF,TGTGCCAGCAGTTTACCTCCCTTCTCTGGAAACACCATATATTTT
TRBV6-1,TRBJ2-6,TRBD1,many,CASRQGFGANVLTF,TGTGCCAGCAGACAGGGGTTTGGGGCCAACGTCCTGACTTTC
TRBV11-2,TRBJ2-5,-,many,CASSLGSGTQETQYF,TGTGCCAGCAGCTTAGGGTCCGGGACCCAAGAGACCCAGTACTTC
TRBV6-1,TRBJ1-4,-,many,CASSEGGGGEKLFF,TGTGCCAGCAGTGAAGGTGGAGGAGGTGAAAAACTGTTTTTT
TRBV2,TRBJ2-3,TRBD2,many,CASEFGTRGDTQYF,TGTGCCAGCGAATTCGGGACTAGGGGAGATACGCAGTATTTT
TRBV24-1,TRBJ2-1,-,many,CATRAGSSYNEQFF,TGTGCCACCAGGGCAGGGAGCTCCTACAATGAGCAGTTCTTC
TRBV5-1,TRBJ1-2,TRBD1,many,CASSITGARGYTF,TGCGCCAGCAGTATCACAGGGGCCCGGGGCTACACCTTC
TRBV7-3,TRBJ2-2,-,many,CASSLEGGRAPTGELFF,TGTGCCAGCAGCTTAGAAGGTGGGCGAGCACCCACCGGGGAGCTGTTTTTT
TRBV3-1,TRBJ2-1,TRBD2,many,CASSRGTSGSNEQFF,TGTGCCAGCAGTCGCGGGACTAGCGGGAGTAATGAGCAGTTCTTC
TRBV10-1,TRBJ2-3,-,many,CATGSSDTQYF,TGCGCCACCGGCTCATCAGATACGCAGTATTTT
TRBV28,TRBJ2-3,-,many,CASSPIVHTDTQYF,TGTGCCAGCAGTCCTATCGTCCACACAGATACGCAGTATTTT
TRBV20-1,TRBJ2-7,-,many,CSQNRGQGGIPYEQYF,TGCAGTCAAAATAGGGGGCAGGGGGGTATACCTTACGAGCAGTACTTC
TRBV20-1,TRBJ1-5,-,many,CSASSGEINQPQHF,TGCAGTGCTTCTTCAGGAGAAATCAATCAGCCCCAGCATTTT
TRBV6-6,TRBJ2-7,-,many,CASSYRGSYDEQYF,TGTGCCAGCAGTTACAGGGGTAGCTACGACGAGCAGTACTTC
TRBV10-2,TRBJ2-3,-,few,CASSELVGGPDTQYF,TGCGCCAGCAGTGAGCTAGTCGGCGGACCAGATACGCAGTATTTT
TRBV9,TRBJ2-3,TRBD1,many,CASSVNPTGAITDTQYF,TGTGCCAGCAGCGTAAACCCGACAGGGGCGATCACAGATACGCAGTATTTT
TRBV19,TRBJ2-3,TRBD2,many,CASTSLTSGSADTQYF,TGTGCCAGTACCTCTCTGACTAGCGGGAGTGCAGATACGCAGTATTTT
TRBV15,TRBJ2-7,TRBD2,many,CATMTSGMYEQYF,TGTGCCACCATGACTAGCGGGATGTACGAGCAGTACTTC
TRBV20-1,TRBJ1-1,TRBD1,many,CSATGTVNVNTEAFF,TGCAGTGCTACCGGGACAGTGAACGTGAACACTGAAGCTTTCTTT
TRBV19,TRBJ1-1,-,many,CAGSQSQGTEAFF,TGTGCCGGCTCGCAGTCTCAGGGGACTGAAGCTTTCTTT
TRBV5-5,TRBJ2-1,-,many,CASSPAMGGSQQFF,TGTGCCAGCAGTCCAGCCATGGGGGGCTCCCAGCAGTTCTTC
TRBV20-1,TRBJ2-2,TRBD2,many,CSAKTSGSRTGELFF,TGCAGTGCAAAGACTAGCGGGAGCCGAACCGGGGAGCTGTTTTTT
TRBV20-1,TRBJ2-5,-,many,CSATGLDKGETQYF,TGCAGTGCGACGGGACTCGACAAGGGAGAGACCCAGTACTTC